The 12 T cell receptor beta chains presented below share a single source sample, sequenced in a study of spatial heterogeneity in lung cancer. TCRdb re-called the 5' RACE reads through MiXCR, storing one row per CDR3 protein. Of over 5,000 distinct CDR3 sequences in the sample, around an eighth were seen once. The time point is: sample taken at primary tumor resection. The material sequenced was normal lung tissue next to the tumor, taken at surgery. The receptor set was obtained from a female donor with early-stage non-small cell lung cancer.

This clonotype showed up many times. This chain's CDR3 is CASSLVISEREQYF. The CDR3 DNA is TGTGCCAGCAGCTTAGTTATCTCAGAGCGCGAGCAGTACTTC. The chain couples TRBV7-8 to TRBJ2-7; D uncertain. The CDR3 is 14 amino acids. The V end lost 1 base, the J end lost 6 bases, and 13 bases lay between the germline ends. CDR1 SGHVS and CDR2 FQNEAQ come from the germline V gene.

This clonotype was recorded many times. The chain couples TRBV7-9 to TRBJ2-2; 7 positions agree with TRBD1. Trimming cost V 0 bases and J 7 bases; bases outside gene matches: 8. CDR3 length equals 16 residues. The germline gives CDR1 SEHNR, CDR2 FQNEAQ (reference sequence). CDR3 in amino acids: CASSLALYRGDGELFF. In nucleotides, the CDR3 is TGTGCCAGCAGCTTAGCGCTTTACAGGGGAGACGGGGAGCTGTTTTTT.

The table lists this clonotype with many counts. The chain recombines TRBV19 with TRBJ2-2; D remains unclear. Germline CDR1 reads LNHDA; CDR2 reads SQIVND (reference sequence). The CDR3 totals 14 residues. The V gene lost 3 bases and the J gene lost 1 base, with 6 bases spanning the gap. The CDR3 DNA follows: TGTGCCAGTAGTATCTCGGGGAACACCGGGGAGCTGTTTTTT. Protein product: CASSISGNTGELFF.

Sample share makes this clonotype medium-sized. J is TRBJ2-7 and V is TRBV6-1; D possibly corresponds to TRBD2 (6 bases). V gave up 5 bases and J gave up 4 bases, with 15 bases separating them. The CDR3 is 14 amino acids. Germline CDR1 reads MNHNS; CDR2 reads SASEGT. The CDR3, as DNA: TGTGCCAGCAGTCCAACTAGCCGGGATTACGAGCAGTACTTC. Its protein product is CASSPTSRDYEQYF.

This clonotype showed up many times. The gene calls are TRBV12-3 or TRBV12-4 and TRBJ2-1; D unresolved. V lost 7 bases and J 6 bases, leaving 19 bases between the germline ends. The CDR3 loop spans 15 amino acids. CDR3: CASTPDGLVGNEQFF. CDR3 nucleotides: TGTGCCAGCACCCCGGACGGGCTGGTTGGCAATGAGCAGTTCTTC.

This rearrangement joins TRBV29-1 to TRBJ2-7; TRBD1 might be the D (6 bases). The germline CDR1 and CDR2 sequences are SQVTM and ANQGSEA. The CDR3 is 15 residues long. V shed 4 bases and J shed 6 bases, with 22 bases lying between them. The CDR3 region has the DNA TGCAGCGTTGTTTTTCGGACAGATGGTTCCGGCGAGCAGTACTTC. It specifies CSVVFRTDGSGEQYF.

The sample holds many counts of this clonotype. The chain joins TRBV12-3 or TRBV12-4 to TRBJ1-1; D is uncertain. This CDR3 region has 12 residues. V lost 4 bases and J 4 bases, leaving 7 bases between the germline ends. The CDR3 nucleotides are TGTGCCAGCAGTTGGGTGGGCACTGAAGCTTTCTTT. The encoded protein is CASSWVGTEAFF.

This clonotype was picked up many times. The chain recombines TRBV18 with TRBJ1-1; D remains unclear. CDR3 length: 13 amino acids. Germline V gene sequence: CDR1 KGHSH, CDR2 LQKENI. V gave up 5 bases and J gave up 1 base, with 8 bases separating them. The CDR3 sequence: CASSSQTNTEAFF. The DNA of the CDR3 is TGTGCCAGCTCATCCCAAACGAACACTGAAGCTTTCTTT.

By sample share, this clonotype is large. The chain links TRBV7-9 to TRBJ1-1; D ambiguous. In germline, CDR1 is SEHNR, CDR2 FQNEAQ (reference sequence). V shed 4 bases and J shed 0 bases, with 9 bases lying between them. The CDR3 length is 14 residues. The CDR3 region has the DNA TGTGCCAGCAGCTCCCCACCGATGAACACTGAAGCTTTCTTT. Protein: CASSSPPMNTEAFF. Complete variable domain (other parts from reference TRBV7-9 and TRBJ1-1): DTGVSQNPRHKITKRGQNVTFRCDPISEHNRLYWYRQTLGQGPEFLTYFQNEAQLEKSRLLSDRFSAERPKGSFSTLEIQRTEQGDSAMYLCASSSPPMNTEAFFGQGTRLTVV.

By sample fraction, this clonotype is medium-sized. The chain uses TRBV20-1 and TRBJ2-5; D remains ambiguous. Trimming cost V 3 bases and J 2 bases, with 4 bases left between them. Looked up from germline, CDR1 is DFQATT and CDR2 is SNEGSKA (reference sequence). This CDR3 region has 11 residues. The CDR3 is CSASSQETQYF. Here the CDR3 DNA reads TGCAGTGCTAGCTCACAAGAGACCCAGTACTTC.

This clonotype has ten or more counts. This chain's CDR3 is CASSSGGDLDTQYF. CDR3 DNA sequence: TGTGCCAGCAGTTCAGGCGGGGATCTTGATACGCAGTATTTT. The rearrangement joins TRBV12-3 or TRBV12-4 to TRBJ2-3; weak D call: TRBD2 (6 bases). With 4 bases removed from V and 6 bases from J, the gap between germline ends came to 14 bases. The CDR3 is 14 residues long.

The genes are TRBV19 and TRBJ2-5; D unclear. The germline CDR1 and CDR2 sequences are LNHDA and SQIVND (reference sequence). The CDR3 length is 11 residues. V lost 6 bases and J lost 5, with 7 bases in between. CDR3 region: CASSERETQYF. For the CDR3, the DNA is TGTGCCAGTAGCGAAAGGGAGACCCAGTACTTC.